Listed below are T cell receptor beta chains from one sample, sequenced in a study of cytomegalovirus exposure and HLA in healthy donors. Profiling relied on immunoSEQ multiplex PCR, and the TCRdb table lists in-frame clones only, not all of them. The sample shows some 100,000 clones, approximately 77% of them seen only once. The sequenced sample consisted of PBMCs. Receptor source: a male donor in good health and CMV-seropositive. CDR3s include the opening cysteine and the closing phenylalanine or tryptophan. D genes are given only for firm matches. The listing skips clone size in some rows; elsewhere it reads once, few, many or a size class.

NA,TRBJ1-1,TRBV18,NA,TGTGCCAGCTCACCGAACAGAGAAGCTTTCTTT,CASSPNREAFF
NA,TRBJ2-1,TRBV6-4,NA,TGTGCCAGCAGGGCGGGTTACAATGAGCAGTTCTTC,CASRAGYNEQFF
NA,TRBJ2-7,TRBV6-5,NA,TGTGCCAGCACCCGGTCCGGGGAGAGCTCCTACGAGCAGTACTTC,CASTRSGESSYEQYF
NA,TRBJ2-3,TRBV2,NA,TGTGCCAGCAGTTGGCAGACAGATACGCAGTATTTT,CASSWQTDTQYF
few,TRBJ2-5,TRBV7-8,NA,TGTGCCAGCAGCTTCCGCGGGACCCTGGAGACCCAGTACTTC,CASSFRGTLETQYF
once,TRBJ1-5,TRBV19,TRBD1,TGTGCCAGTAGGGACAGGGCTGGCGGTCAGCCCCAGCATTTT,CASRDRAGGQPQHF
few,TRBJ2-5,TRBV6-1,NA,TGTGCCAGCAGTGAAGGACCGCCGGTACTAGGGGAGACCCAGTACTTC,CASSEGPPVLGETQYF
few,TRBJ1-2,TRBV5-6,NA,TGTGCCAGCCACGACTTGTCGCCTAACTATGGCTACACCTTC,CASHDLSPNYGYTF
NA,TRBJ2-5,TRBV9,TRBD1,TGTGCCAGCAGCGTAGAGGGACAGGGCCAAGAGACCCAGTACTTC,CASSVEGQGQETQYF
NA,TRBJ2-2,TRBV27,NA,TGTGCCAGCGCGGTTTCGAACACCGGGGAGCTGTTTTTT,CASAVSNTGELFF
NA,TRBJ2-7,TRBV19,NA,TGTGCCAGTAGTATTCGACAACCACCCTACGAGCAGTACTTC,CASSIRQPPYEQYF
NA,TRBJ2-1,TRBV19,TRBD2,TGTGCCAGTAGTATATCGCCTAGCGGGGGGCACAATGAGCAGTTCTTC,CASSISPSGGHNEQFF
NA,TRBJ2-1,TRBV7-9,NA,TGTGCCAGCAGCCCCAGCAATGAGCAGTTCTTC,CASSPSNEQFF
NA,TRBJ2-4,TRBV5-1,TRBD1,TGCGCCAGCAGCTTGATGGGACAGGGAGTAGAGAACATTCAGTACTTC,CASSLMGQGVENIQYF
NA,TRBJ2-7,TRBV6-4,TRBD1,TGTGCCAGCCACACGGACAGGGGTAACCACGAGCAGTACTTC,CASHTDRGNHEQYF
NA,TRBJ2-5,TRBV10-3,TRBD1,TGTGCCATCAGTGAGTCACAGGGGGAGACCCAGTACTTC,CAISESQGETQYF